The rows below give T cell receptor beta chains drawn from one sample of a study of response to subunit inactivated influenza vaccine. TCRdb redid the calling of the RT-PCR reads with MiXCR, one entry per CDR3 protein. In the table there are about 530,000 distinct CDR3 sequences, under 15% of which are singletons. Material: PBMCs from blood, obtained about 40 days after vaccination. These receptors were taken from a man between 45 and 60 years old who received an inactivated influenza vaccine. Each CDR3 is given with its conserved first and last residue. A D gene is named only where the DNA matches it firmly. Where a row states a size, it is once, few, many or the class of an expanded clone; other rows omit it.

clone size: few; D gene: TRBD2; V gene: TRBV4-3; J gene: TRBJ2-3; CDR3 protein: CASSQVVGLAGTDTQYF; CDR3 DNA: TGCGCCAGCAGCCAAGTGGTCGGACTAGCGGGAACAGATACGCAGTATTTT
clone size: -; D gene: -; V gene: TRBV6-2/TRBV6-3; J gene: TRBJ2-1; CDR3 protein: CASGGSAQLGNEQFF; CDR3 DNA: TGTGCCAGCGGGGGGAGCGCCCAACTGGGCAATGAGCAGTTCTTC
clone size: few; D gene: -; V gene: TRBV5-1; J gene: TRBJ1-2; CDR3 protein: CASSLRGVGDGYTF; CDR3 DNA: TGCGCCAGCAGCTTGAGAGGGGTCGGGGATGGCTACACCTTC
clone size: -; D gene: -; V gene: TRBV6-2/TRBV6-3; J gene: TRBJ2-1; CDR3 protein: CASSGLHHNEQFF; CDR3 DNA: TGTGCCAGCTCGGGACTCCACCACAATGAGCAGTTCTTC
clone size: -; D gene: -; V gene: TRBV24-1; J gene: TRBJ2-1; CDR3 protein: CATSDLNVSPDYTEQFF; CDR3 DNA: TGTGCCACCAGTGATTTGAACGTGTCGCCTGACTACACTGAGCAGTTCTTC
clone size: -; D gene: -; V gene: TRBV3-1; J gene: TRBJ2-7; CDR3 protein: CASSLREPPYEQYF; CDR3 DNA: TGTGCCAGCAGCCTCCGTGAACCGCCCTACGAGCAGTACTTC
clone size: few; D gene: -; V gene: TRBV7-2; J gene: TRBJ2-7; CDR3 protein: CASSPAAGGLRYEQYF; CDR3 DNA: TGTGCCAGCAGCCCTGCAGCAGGGGGGCTAAGATATGAGCAGTACTTC
clone size: -; D gene: TRBD1; V gene: TRBV29-1; J gene: TRBJ2-4; CDR3 protein: CSVKTQGALAKNIQYF; CDR3 DNA: TGCAGCGTTAAGACTCAGGGGGCCCTAGCCAAAAACATTCAGTACTTC
clone size: -; D gene: TRBD1; V gene: TRBV4-1; J gene: TRBJ1-4; CDR3 protein: CASSQEFPGTGELFF; CDR3 DNA: TGCGCCAGCAGCCAAGAATTCCCCGGGACAGGAGAGCTGTTTTTT
clone size: many; D gene: -; V gene: TRBV5-6; J gene: TRBJ2-1; CDR3 protein: CASSKVGNEQFF; CDR3 DNA: TGTGCCAGCAGCAAAGTTGGGAATGAGCAGTTCTTC
clone size: -; D gene: -; V gene: TRBV11-2; J gene: TRBJ2-1; CDR3 protein: CASSLKAGWDEQFF; CDR3 DNA: TGTGCCAGCAGCTTGAAGGCAGGGTGGGATGAGCAGTTCTTC
clone size: many; D gene: TRBD2; V gene: TRBV12-3/TRBV12-4; J gene: TRBJ2-3; CDR3 protein: CASSVSGGVTDTQYF; CDR3 DNA: TGTGCCAGCAGTGTTAGCGGGGGGGTAACAGATACGCAGTATTTT
clone size: many; D gene: -; V gene: TRBV4-3; J gene: TRBJ2-2; CDR3 protein: CASSQWRGTTGELFF; CDR3 DNA: TGCGCCAGCAGCCAATGGAGGGGGACCACCGGGGAGCTGTTTTTT
clone size: -; D gene: TRBD1; V gene: TRBV10-3; J gene: TRBJ2-7; CDR3 protein: CAISPRDRDSYEQYF; CDR3 DNA: TGTGCCATCAGTCCGAGGGACAGGGACTCCTACGAGCAGTACTTC
clone size: many; D gene: TRBD1; V gene: TRBV12-3/TRBV12-4; J gene: TRBJ2-6; CDR3 protein: CASSRQGILSGANVLTF; CDR3 DNA: TGTGCCAGCAGCCGACAGGGTATTCTATCTGGGGCCAACGTCCTGACTTTC
clone size: few; D gene: TRBD1; V gene: TRBV11-2; J gene: TRBJ2-7; CDR3 protein: CASSMDRATEQYF; CDR3 DNA: TGTGCCAGCAGCATGGACAGGGCGACCGAGCAGTACTTC
clone size: few; D gene: -; V gene: TRBV9; J gene: TRBJ2-1; CDR3 protein: CASSEFPADYNEQFF; CDR3 DNA: TGTGCCAGCAGCGAGTTCCCGGCAGACTACAATGAGCAGTTCTTC
clone size: -; D gene: -; V gene: TRBV16; J gene: TRBJ2-1; CDR3 protein: CASSQSGNNEQFF; CDR3 DNA: TGTGCCAGCAGCCAATCAGGGAACAATGAGCAGTTCTTC
clone size: -; D gene: TRBD2; V gene: TRBV28; J gene: TRBJ2-1; CDR3 protein: CASRPWGTKIHNEQFF; CDR3 DNA: TGTGCCAGCAGGCCTTGGGGGACTAAAATTCACAATGAGCAGTTCTTC
clone size: few; D gene: -; V gene: TRBV20-1; J gene: TRBJ2-1; CDR3 protein: CSARDLKAGWYNEQFF; CDR3 DNA: TGCAGTGCTAGAGATCTCAAGGCGGGATGGTACAATGAGCAGTTCTTC
clone size: -; D gene: -; V gene: TRBV7-9; J gene: TRBJ1-1; CDR3 protein: CASSLRPPEAFF; CDR3 DNA: TGTGCCAGCAGCTTACGGCCCCCTGAAGCTTTCTTT
clone size: few; D gene: TRBD1; V gene: TRBV20-1; J gene: TRBJ1-5; CDR3 protein: CSGTQGASQPQHF; CDR3 DNA: TGCAGTGGGACACAGGGGGCGTCTCAGCCCCAGCATTTT
clone size: few; D gene: -; V gene: TRBV10-1; J gene: TRBJ2-3; CDR3 protein: CASSESLNPRENTQYF; CDR3 DNA: TGCGCCAGCAGTGAGTCGTTGAACCCCAGGGAAAATACGCAGTATTTT
clone size: few; D gene: TRBD2; V gene: TRBV6-5; J gene: TRBJ2-7; CDR3 protein: CASSYNRGEASHF; CDR3 DNA: TGTGCCAGCAGTTACAATCGGGGGGAGGCGTCGCACTTC
clone size: -; D gene: -; V gene: TRBV7-9; J gene: TRBJ1-4; CDR3 protein: CASSFSRPLLNEKLFF; CDR3 DNA: TGTGCCAGCAGCTTCTCTAGACCGCTTCTAAATGAAAAACTGTTTTTT
clone size: few; D gene: -; V gene: TRBV20-1; J gene: TRBJ2-7; CDR3 protein: CSARSPRDVSYEQYF; CDR3 DNA: TGCAGTGCTAGGTCACCTCGGGACGTATCCTACGAGCAGTACTTC
clone size: many; D gene: -; V gene: TRBV20-1; J gene: TRBJ2-7; CDR3 protein: CSATTSYYEQYF; CDR3 DNA: TGCAGTGCCACGACTAGTTACTACGAGCAGTACTTC
clone size: -; D gene: -; V gene: TRBV7-8; J gene: TRBJ2-5; CDR3 protein: CASSLTTRLQETQYF; CDR3 DNA: TGTGCCAGCAGCTTAACGACACGTCTACAAGAGACCCAGTACTTC
clone size: few; D gene: TRBD1; V gene: TRBV20-1; J gene: TRBJ2-1; CDR3 protein: CSARGQGGQGHNEQFF; CDR3 DNA: TGCAGTGCTAGAGGTCAAGGGGGACAGGGACACAATGAGCAGTTCTTC
clone size: many; D gene: -; V gene: TRBV29-1; J gene: TRBJ1-1; CDR3 protein: CSVQTGNTEAFF; CDR3 DNA: TGCAGCGTTCAAACAGGGAACACTGAAGCTTTCTTT
clone size: few; D gene: TRBD1; V gene: TRBV11-1; J gene: TRBJ2-7; CDR3 protein: CASSSPGPGGEKQAYEQYF; CDR3 DNA: TGTGCCAGCAGCTCCCCGGGGCCAGGGGGCGAAAAGCAGGCCTACGAGCAGTACTTC
clone size: few; D gene: -; V gene: TRBV6-1; J gene: TRBJ2-3; CDR3 protein: CASSRKMGRTDTQYF; CDR3 DNA: TGTGCCAGCAGTCGCAAGATGGGACGCACAGATACGCAGTATTTT
clone size: -; D gene: TRBD2; V gene: TRBV12-3/TRBV12-4; J gene: TRBJ2-2; CDR3 protein: CASSSSGGPTGELFF; CDR3 DNA: TGTGCCAGCAGCTCAAGCGGGGGGCCCACCGGGGAGCTGTTTTTT
clone size: many; D gene: TRBD1; V gene: TRBV9; J gene: TRBJ1-2; CDR3 protein: CASSVNRDRDYGYTF; CDR3 DNA: TGTGCCAGCAGCGTCAACCGGGACAGGGACTATGGCTACACCTTC
clone size: many; D gene: -; V gene: TRBV29-1; J gene: TRBJ2-3; CDR3 protein: CSELGGVRTDTQYF; CDR3 DNA: TGCAGCGAATTAGGGGGAGTCAGGACAGATACGCAGTATTTT
clone size: -; D gene: -; V gene: TRBV5-1; J gene: TRBJ2-3; CDR3 protein: CASSLAGRARFLNTQYF; CDR3 DNA: TGCGCCAGCAGCTTGGCCGGGCGAGCCCGTTTTTTGAATACGCAGTATTTT
clone size: few; D gene: TRBD2; V gene: TRBV5-5; J gene: TRBJ2-1; CDR3 protein: CASSVSGGPVNEQFF; CDR3 DNA: TGTGCCAGCAGCGTTAGCGGGGGGCCCGTAAATGAGCAGTTCTTC
clone size: few; D gene: -; V gene: TRBV5-5; J gene: TRBJ1-1; CDR3 protein: CASSFERLNTEAFF; CDR3 DNA: TGTGCCAGCAGCTTCGAACGGTTGAACACTGAAGCTTTCTTT
clone size: -; D gene: -; V gene: TRBV6-5; J gene: TRBJ1-2; CDR3 protein: CASSYGNYGYTF; CDR3 DNA: TGTGCCAGCAGTTACGGCAACTATGGCTACACCTTC
clone size: few; D gene: -; V gene: TRBV12-3/TRBV12-4; J gene: TRBJ1-1; CDR3 protein: CASSLSAGSDTEAFF; CDR3 DNA: TGTGCCAGCAGTTTATCCGCAGGCTCGGACACTGAAGCTTTCTTT
clone size: many; D gene: TRBD1; V gene: TRBV5-1; J gene: TRBJ2-7; CDR3 protein: CASSLGTGGWEQYF; CDR3 DNA: TGCGCCAGCAGCTTGGGGACAGGGGGCTGGGAGCAGTACTTC
clone size: -; D gene: TRBD1; V gene: TRBV4-1; J gene: TRBJ1-1; CDR3 protein: CASSQKRDRGTEAFF; CDR3 DNA: TGCGCCAGCAGCCAAAAAAGGGACAGGGGCACTGAAGCTTTCTTT
clone size: -; D gene: TRBD2; V gene: TRBV6-2/TRBV6-3; J gene: TRBJ2-7; CDR3 protein: CASSPKTSGSSHEQYF; CDR3 DNA: TGTGCCAGCAGTCCCAAGACTAGCGGGAGTTCCCACGAGCAGTACTTC
clone size: few; D gene: -; V gene: TRBV6-5; J gene: TRBJ1-5; CDR3 protein: CASSYSEAYQPQHF; CDR3 DNA: TGTGCCAGCAGTTACTCGGAGGCATATCAGCCCCAGCATTTT